This T cell receptor beta chain is from a study of blood T cell repertoires in COVID-19. Whole-study context: The analysed material was cDNA or gDNA that came from T cells, B-cell-depleted T cells, or PBMCs.

Germline V gene data show CDR1 as SQVTM and CDR2 as ANQGSEA. This CDR3 has 13 residues. V lost 2 bases to trimming and J lost 7 bases, with 12 bases between them. Sequenced by immunoSEQ multiplex PCR; TCRdb stores in-frame clones only, minus some. The data contain around 150,000 clones, 75% to 90% of them seen just once; the ten biggest clones take up roughly 3.4%. The participants were between 18 and 89 years old and came from 20 to 30 US areas. Clinical history reported by participants formed the basis on which cohorts were assigned. Donors in Cohort 3 who had recovered were those with two negative PCRs, healthcare professional clearance, or resolution of their symptoms.

The TCR comes from a woman aged 55-69 years who had recovered from COVID-19. This rearrangement joins TRBV29-1 to TRBJ2-4, with D unclear. The specimen sequenced was PBMCs or T cells enriched from blood (not recorded which). The CDR3: CSVETALENIQYF. The CDR3 DNA follows: TGCAGCGTTGAAACCGCCCTCGAGAACATTCAGTACTTC.